These 21 T cell receptor beta chains were sequenced from one sample in a study of T cell repertoires in cytomegalovirus infection. TCRdb ran MiXCR on the reads and lists one entry per CDR3 protein. Of approximately 500,000 distinct CDR3 sequences in the sample, 33% were seen once. No cognate antigen is known for these TCRs. This specimen consisted of cultured PBMCs, obtained from culture after CMV antigen stimulation. The receptors were gathered from a human donor in good health (CMV status not recorded). Some clones in this sample may be carry-over from other donors' samples.

The V gene is TRBV7-8, the J gene TRBJ2-7, with D hard to call. Germline CDR1 and CDR2: SGHVS and FQNEAQ. V shed 3 bases and J shed 2 bases, with 17 bases lying between them. The CDR3 runs to 16 residues. The CDR3 is CASSFDNLISTYEQYF. CDR3 bases: TGTGCCAGCAGCTTTGACAACCTGATCTCGACCTACGAGCAGTACTTC.

This clonotype appeared a few times. The chain joins TRBV7-2 to TRBJ2-3; possible D gene TRBD1, 7 bases. The CDR3 is 15 residues long. The germline V gene has CDR1 SGHTA and CDR2 FQGNSA. V was clipped by 7 bases and J by 7 bases, with 21 bases between them. CDR3: CASTTNPAGGYTQYF. Written as DNA, the CDR3 is TGTGCCAGCACCACAAACCCCGCAGGGGGGTATACGCAGTATTTT.

This clonotype showed up just a few times. The rearrangement joins TRBV19 to TRBJ1-5; D is unclear. Deletions cut 5 bases from V and 0 bases from J, with 11 bases between. This CDR3 contains 15 residues. Germline V gene lookup returns CDR1 LNHDA and CDR2 SQIVND (reference sequence). The CDR3 loop reads CASSSAGYSNQPQHF. CDR3 coding DNA: TGTGCCAGTAGTTCTGCAGGATATAGCAATCAGCCCCAGCATTTT.

This clonotype has only a few counts. This chain uses TRBV7-2 with TRBJ2-7; 11 bases are a match to TRBD2. The CDR3 sequence is 16 residues long. The junction had 5 bases not matched to a gene; V was cut back by 2 bases and J by 2 bases. Germline V lookup: CDR1 SGHTA, CDR2 FQGNSA. CDR3 sequence reads: CASSLWTSGFTYEQYF. The CDR3 bases are TGTGCCAGCAGCTTATGGACTAGCGGGTTCACCTACGAGCAGTACTTC. Full variable domain (missing parts from reference TRBV7-2 and TRBJ2-7): GAGVSQSPSNKVTEKGKDVELRCDPISGHTALYWYRQSLGQGLEFLIYFQGNSAPDKSGLPSDRFSAERTGGSVSTLTIQRTQQEDSAVYLCASSLWTSGFTYEQYFGPGTRLTVT.

In regard to this clonotype: At one end, the junction sequence differs from germline, possibly due to a read error. The chain recombines TRBV6-6 with TRBJ2-1, with 11 bases matching TRBD2. The germline V gene has CDR1 MNHNY and CDR2 SVGAGI (reference sequence). The CDR3 consists of 17 residues. CDR3 DNA: TGTGCCAGCAGTCACTCACCCGGGACTAGCGGACTCAATGAGCAGTTCTTC. Amino acid sequence: CASSHSPGTSGLNEQFF.

The gene calls are TRBV18 and TRBJ2-7, with TRBD1 as a possible D gene (5 bases). In germline, CDR1 is KGHSH, CDR2 LQKENI. CDR3 length: 13 amino acids. V lost 6 bases and J lost 0, with 9 bases in between. This CDR3 reads CASSPDTSYEQYV. Written as DNA, the CDR3 is TGTGCCAGCTCCCCGGACACCTCCTACGAGCAGTACGTC.

The chain employs TRBV19 and TRBJ2-3, with 12 nucleotides matching TRBD1. J was trimmed by 2 bases and V by 5 bases; bases with no gene match: 17. The germline V gene has CDR1 LNHDA and CDR2 SQIVND (reference sequence). This CDR3 spans 20 amino acids. Here the CDR3 reads CASSLTGTGGLALHTDTQYF. In DNA, the CDR3 is TGTGCCAGTAGTCTTACCGGGACAGGGGGCTTAGCATTGCACACAGATACGCAGTATTTT.

CDR3 in amino acids: CASSVVPSNEQYF. The CDR3 coding sequence is TGTGCCAGCAGCGTAGTCCCTAGCAACGAGCAGTACTTC. The chain recombines TRBV9 with TRBJ2-7; the D gene is possibly TRBD2 (5 bases). Germline values: CDR1 SGDLS, CDR2 YYNGEE. V was shortened by 0 bases and J by 5 bases, with 9 bases between the two germline ends. There are 13 residues in the CDR3.

This clonotype was detected a few times. The rearrangement joins TRBV27 to TRBJ2-7, with D possibly called TRBD1 or TRBD2 (5 bases each). The CDR3 runs to 16 residues. Germline V gene sequence: CDR1 MNHEY, CDR2 SMNVEV (reference sequence). V lost 0 bases to trimming and J lost 6 bases, with 18 bases between them. CDR3 in DNA: TGTGCCAGCAGTTTATCCCCCCCGCCAGGGACGGGCGAGCAGTACGTC. Its protein product is CASSLSPPPGTGEQYV.

V and J are TRBV7-6 and TRBJ1-4, with D perhaps matching TRBD1 (5 bases). The germline V and J ends were trimmed by 5 bases and 5 bases, with 15 bases remaining between them. The CDR3 contains 15 residues. Germline V gives CDR1 SGHVS, CDR2 FNYEAQ. CDR3 in amino acids: CASSPRGGLNEKLFF. CDR3 nucleotide sequence: TGTGCCAGCAGCCCCCGTGGGGGGTTGAATGAAAAACTGTTTTTT.

This clonotype was detected only a few times. This sequence joins TRBV11-2 and TRBJ2-7; TRBD2 matches 8 bases. Per germline, CDR1 SGHAT and CDR2 FQNNGV. V shed 5 bases, J shed 3 bases, and the junction held 3 bases outside the gene matches. This CDR3 is 13 amino acids long. This CDR3 is CASSNAGGYEQYV. Written as DNA, the CDR3 is TGTGCCAGCAGCAACGCGGGGGGCTACGAGCAGTACGTC.

The chain has TRBV6-1 and TRBJ2-1; 13 nucleotides match TRBD2. V lost 5 bases, J lost 2 bases, and 15 bases stayed unmatched. CDR3 size: 20 residues. Germline CDR1 reads MNHNS; CDR2 reads SASEGT. The CDR3 spells CASSPWTSGSIVSPYNEQFF. The CDR3 DNA sequence: TGTGCCAGCAGTCCCTGGACTAGCGGGAGTATTGTGAGCCCCTACAATGAGCAGTTCTTC.

This clonotype was found a few times. The chain has TRBV28 and TRBJ2-7, with 10 bases matching TRBD1. The CDR3 spans 14 residues. Germline CDR1 MDHEN, CDR2 SYDVKM. V dropped 10 bases and J dropped 6; count of bases not matched to a gene: 12. This CDR3 is CATINPGQGTEQYF. CDR3 sequence (DNA): TGTGCCACCATAAACCCGGGACAGGGGACCGAGCAGTACTTC. Complete variable domain (other parts from reference TRBV28 and TRBJ2-7): DVKVTQSSRYLVKRTGEKVFLECVQDMDHENMFWYRQDPGLGLRLIYFSYDVKMKEKGDIPEGYSVSREKKERFSLILESASTNQTSMYLCATINPGQGTEQYFGPGTRLTVT.

This clonotype showed up just once. The gene calls are TRBV12-5 and TRBJ1-1; possible D gene TRBD1, 6 bases. Trimming took off 1 base at V and 0 bases at J, with 12 bases between the two ends. Germline values: CDR1 LGHNT, CDR2 FRNRAP. The CDR3 is made up of 16 amino acids. The CDR3 protein is CASGLAGGHLNTEAFF. The CDR3 DNA follows: TGTGCTAGTGGTTTGGCTGGGGGACACCTGAACACTGAAGCTTTCTTT. The whole variable domain, remainder taken from reference TRBV12-5 and TRBJ1-1, is DARVTQTPRHKVTEMGQEVTMRCQPILGHNTVFWYRQTMMQGLELLAYFRNRAPLDDSGMPKDRFSAEMPDATLATLKIQPSEPRDSAVYFCASGLAGGHLNTEAFFGQGTRLTVV.

This clonotype was observed many times. The rearrangement links TRBV6-1 to TRBJ2-7, with TRBD2 matching 7 bases. The V gene's germline CDR1 is MNHNS and CDR2 SASEGT. Trimming removed 1 base from V and 0 bases from J; junction bases left unmatched: 3. The CDR3 contains 15 residues. The CDR3 DNA sequence: TGTGCCAGCAGTGAAGTTGGCGGGAGCTCCTACGAGCAGTACGTC. The encoded protein is CASSEVGGSSYEQYV.

J is TRBJ1-6 and V is TRBV18; no clear D gene. Trimming removed 2 bases at V and 8 bases at J, with 7 bases between. This CDR3 region has 13 residues. The germline gives CDR1 KGHSH, CDR2 LQKENI. CDR3 coding DNA: TGTGCCAGCTCACCAGCAGAGGATTCACCCCTCCACTTT. It is translated as CASSPAEDSPLHF.

As regards this clonotype: This likely comes from a read error, as the CDR3 has no conserved phenylalanine or tryptophan at its end. The V gene is TRBV6-8, the J gene TRBJ1-5; a weak D match, TRBD1 (5 bases). The CDR3 covers 14 residues. CDR1 and CDR2 (germline): MNHGY, SAAAGT. With 5 bases removed from V and 7 bases from J, the gap between germline ends came to 15 bases. CDR3 DNA sequence: TGTGCCAGCAGTCGTGGGGCCCTCTGGCAGCCCCAGCATTGT. Protein product: CASSRGALWQPQHC.

The chain is built from TRBV6-1 and TRBJ1-1; D might be TRBD1 (6 bases). This CDR3 contains 12 residues. V lost 10 bases and J lost 3, with 12 bases in between. CDR1 is MNHNS and CDR2 is SASEGT in the germline V gene. The CDR3 spells CATRDTYTEAFF. CDR3 sequence (DNA): TGTGCCACTCGGGACACGTACACTGAAGCTTTCTTT.

About this clonotype itself: One end of the junction is discordant with germline, which a read error may explain. This chain links TRBV5-3 with TRBJ1-2; 7 positions agree with TRBD1. TRBV5-3 qualifies as an ORF whose function is uncertain. The CDR3 spans 15 residues. As DNA, the CDR3 is TGTGCCAGCAGCTGGGGACAGTTCAATTACTATGGCTACACCTTC. This translates into CASSWGQFNYYGYTF.

The chain has TRBV4-1 and TRBJ1-4, with unresolved D. Germline V gene sequence: CDR1 MGHRA, CDR2 YSYEKL. Trimming shortened V by 0 bases and J by 7 bases, and 12 bases separated the two germline ends. This CDR3 contains 15 residues. The CDR3 loop is CASSQDPRRGEKLFF. CDR3 bases: TGCGCCAGCAGCCAAGATCCCCGGCGTGGTGAAAAACTGTTTTTT.

The sample holds many counts of this clonotype. The chain recombines TRBV28 with TRBJ2-1, with a weak D call TRBD2 (5 bases). V was shortened by 7 bases and J by 6 bases, with 13 bases between the two germline ends. Germline-derived CDR1 and CDR2 are MDHEN and SYDVKM. The CDR3 has 13 residues. The CDR3 sequence: CASTRRVPNEQFF. The CDR3 DNA reads TGTGCCAGCACCCGGCGGGTACCCAATGAGCAGTTCTTC.